The clone carrying this T cell receptor beta chain occurred once. As yet, its antigen is unknown. TCR beta cDNA libraries included unique molecular identifiers. TCRdb re-analysed the PCR reads in MiXCR, keeping a single row per CDR3 protein. Here the sample spans approximately 260,000 distinct CDR3 sequences, 35% to 40% being singletons. This sample was included in a study of post-analysis software for immune sequencing data. Study overall: Recorded disease courses covered relapsing-remitting, secondary progressive and progressive-relapsing multiple sclerosis. Some patients had no subtype annotation. Study-level points and caveats: Five or six TRBV segments were significantly more frequent in patients than in controls. TRBV5-6, TRBV5-1 and TRBV20-1 were among these segments. Same-batch preparations were strongly co-clustered by F measure.

The length of the CDR3 is 14 residues. CDR1 is PRHDT and CDR2 is FYEKMQ in the germline V gene (reference sequence). V was cut by 5 bases and J by 8 bases, with 18 bases left in between. Sequencing was carried out using blood. V usage is TRBV13 and J usage is TRBJ1-2; no reliable D call. The sequence came from a girl aged 5 to 17 with multiple sclerosis. DNA of the CDR3: TGTGCCAGCAGCCTCGAAGGAGGGCCAATGGGCTACACCTTC. This codes for CASSLEGGPMGYTF.